This record concerns one TCR beta chain sequence. Its antigen is unknown. This record belongs to a study of identical twins. Trimming removed 2 bases from V and 1 base from J; junction bases left unmatched: 9. This CDR3 is 19 amino acids long. Germline loops: CDR1 SGHVS, CDR2 FNYEAQ. Overall study findings and caveats: Abundant cord blood beta clonotypes carried fewer insertions; memory repertoires showed none. One should note that invariant MAIT and iNKT cells could partly confound zero-insertion analyses.

TCRdb analysed the 5' RACE reads with MiXCR anew, one entry per CDR3 protein. Of hundreds of thousands of distinct CDR3 sequences listed, 6% to 6.5% were seen once; the top ten hold 1.5% to 2%. The V call is TRBV7-6, the J call TRBJ2-3; 13 positions match TRBD2. This sequence was found in a man younger than 30 in good health. Sequencing was carried out using naive T cells sorted from blood. This CDR3 is CASSLYRTSGGRGTDTQYF. In nucleotides, the CDR3 is TGTGCCAGCAGCTTATATCGGACTAGCGGGGGTCGGGGCACAGATACGCAGTATTTT.